The clone carrying this T cell receptor beta chain occurred many times. As yet, its antigen is unknown. This entry comes from a study of T cells after yellow fever vaccination. Points from the study as a whole: Post-booster repertoires contained most primary-vaccination clones again (roughly 95% CD4, around 89% CD8).

TCRdb re-derived calls from the 5' RACE reads in MiXCR, one entry per CDR3 protein. The table records about 580,000 distinct CDR3 sequences, about a sixth of them present only once. V lost 6 bases, J lost 7 bases, and 3 bases stayed unmatched. CDR3 length: 13 residues. Germline V CDR1 and CDR2: MNHEY, SVGEGT. V gene TRBV6-2 or TRBV6-3 combines with J gene TRBJ1-6, with 7 bases matching TRBD1. The receptor's source is a man aged 18 to 29 who received the YFV17D yellow fever vaccine. The starting material was PBMCs, obtained 4 to 5 days after the first yellow fever vaccination. CDR3 DNA: TGTGCCAGCAGACAGGGGTGGAATTCACCCCTCCACTTT. Its protein is CASRQGWNSPLHF.